This T cell receptor beta chain came from a study of T-cell memory formation after mild COVID-19. This clonotype showed up many times. The germline V and J ends were trimmed by 2 bases and 1 base, with 6 bases remaining between them. The CDR3 consists of 13 residues. Germline lookup yields CDR1 SGHRS and CDR2 YFSETQ. Each CDR3 protein gets one entry after TCRdb re-called the 5' RACE reads with MiXCR. The table has under 400,000 distinct CDR3 sequences, over 25% seen once; the top ten hold roughly 13%. The TCR originated in an adult woman who had mild COVID-19 (a few samples of this study predate the infection). Cell type and time point are not known. The chain is built from TRBV5-1 and TRBJ1-1, with D uncertain. The sequencing sample was made of PBMCs or a T cell subset sorted from them (not recorded which). CDR3 amino acids: CASSLMGNTEAFF. In nucleotides, the CDR3 is TGCGCCAGCAGCTTAATGGGGAACACTGAAGCTTTCTTT.